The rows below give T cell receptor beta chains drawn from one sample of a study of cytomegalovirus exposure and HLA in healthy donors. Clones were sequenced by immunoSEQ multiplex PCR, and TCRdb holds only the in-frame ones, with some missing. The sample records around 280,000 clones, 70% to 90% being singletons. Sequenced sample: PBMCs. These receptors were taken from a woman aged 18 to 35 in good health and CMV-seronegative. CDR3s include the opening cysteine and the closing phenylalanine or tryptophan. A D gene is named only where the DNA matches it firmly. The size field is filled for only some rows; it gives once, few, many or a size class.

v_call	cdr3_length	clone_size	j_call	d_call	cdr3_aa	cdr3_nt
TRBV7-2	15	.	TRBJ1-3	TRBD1	CASSLEGASGNTIYF	TGTGCCAGCAGCTTAGAGGGGGCGTCTGGAAACACCATATATTTT
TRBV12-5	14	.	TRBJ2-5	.	CASGWDNTQETQYF	TGTGCTAGTGGTTGGGACAATACGCAAGAGACCCAGTACTTC
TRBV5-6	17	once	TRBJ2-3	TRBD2	CASRPTVSGTGTDTQYF	TGTGCCAGCAGACCTACTGTTAGCGGGACTGGCACAGATACGCAGTATTTT
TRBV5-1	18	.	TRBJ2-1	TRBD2	CASSLEGTSGEGYNEQFF	TGCGCCAGCAGCTTGGAGGGGACTAGCGGGGAGGGCTACAATGAGCAGTTCTTC
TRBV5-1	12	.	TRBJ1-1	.	CASSLKGVGAFF	TGCGCCAGCAGCTTGAAGGGGGTTGGGGCTTTCTTT
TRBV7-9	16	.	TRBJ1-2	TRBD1	CASSFGGDRGAYGYTF	TGTGCCAGCAGCTTCGGTGGGGACAGGGGGGCCTATGGCTACACCTTC
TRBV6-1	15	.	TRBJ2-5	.	CASSEWATVQETQYF	TGTGCCAGCAGTGAATGGGCAACAGTTCAAGAGACCCAGTACTTC
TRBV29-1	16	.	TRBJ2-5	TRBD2	CSVEGGLAGPGETQYF	TGCAGCGTTGAAGGCGGACTAGCGGGGCCGGGAGAGACCCAGTACTTC
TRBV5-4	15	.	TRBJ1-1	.	CASSLTGRGDTEAFF	TGTGCCAGCAGCCTGACTGGGAGGGGGGACACTGAAGCTTTCTTT
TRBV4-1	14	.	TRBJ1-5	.	CASSHDDRTQPQHF	TGCGCCAGCAGCCATGATGACAGGACCCAGCCCCAGCATTTT
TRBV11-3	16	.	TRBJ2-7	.	CANPGSRDLTFNEQYF	TGTGCCAACCCAGGCAGTAGGGACTTAACCTTCAACGAGCAGTACTTC
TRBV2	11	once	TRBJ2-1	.	CADSYYNEQFF	TGTGCCGACAGCTACTACAATGAGCAGTTCTTC
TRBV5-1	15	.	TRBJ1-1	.	CASSLGLVGNTEAFF	TGCGCCAGCAGCCTAGGACTAGTTGGTAACACTGAAGCTTTCTTT
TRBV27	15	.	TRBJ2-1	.	CAGSSRVEFYNEQFF	TGTGCCGGCAGTTCGAGGGTAGAGTTCTACAATGAGCAGTTCTTC
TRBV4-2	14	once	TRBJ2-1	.	CASGSRSSYNEQFF	TGTGCCAGCGGCTCAAGGAGCTCCTACAATGAGCAGTTCTTC
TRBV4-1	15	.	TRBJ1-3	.	CASSQGAGSGNTIYF	TGCGCCAGCAGCCAAGGGGCAGGATCTGGAAACACCATATATTTT
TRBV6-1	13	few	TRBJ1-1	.	CASSGYRDTEAFF	TGTGCCAGCAGTGGGTACAGAGACACTGAAGCTTTCTTT
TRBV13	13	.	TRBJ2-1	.	CASSLARGNEQFF	TGTGCCAGCAGCTTAGCCCGGGGCAATGAGCAGTTCTTC
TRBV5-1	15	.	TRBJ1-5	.	CASSLEGGGNQPQHF	TGCGCCAGCAGCTTGGAGGGAGGGGGCAATCAGCCCCAGCATTTT
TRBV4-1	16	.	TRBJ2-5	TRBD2	CASSQVGRGGRETQYF	TGCGCCAGCAGCCAAGTTGGGCGGGGGGGTCGAGAGACCCAGTACTTC
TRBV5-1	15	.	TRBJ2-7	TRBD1	CASSEGGQGSFEQYF	TGCGCCAGCAGCGAGGGAGGACAGGGGTCGTTCGAGCAGTACTTC
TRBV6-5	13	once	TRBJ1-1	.	CASSVGGRTEAFF	TGTGCCAGCAGTGTGGGAGGGAGGACTGAAGCTTTCTTT
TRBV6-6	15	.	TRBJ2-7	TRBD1	CASSYSGTGTEEQYF	TGTGCCAGCAGTTATTCCGGGACAGGGACGGAAGAGCAGTACTTC
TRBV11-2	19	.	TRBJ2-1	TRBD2	CASSSPGASGGLKYNEQFF	TGTGCCAGCAGCTCCCCTGGGGCTAGCGGGGGGCTTAAATACAATGAGCAGTTCTTC
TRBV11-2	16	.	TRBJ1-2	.	CASSLVPTQANYGYTF	TGTGCCAGCAGCTTAGTCCCCACTCAAGCTAACTATGGCTACACCTTC
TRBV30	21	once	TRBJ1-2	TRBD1	CAWNPRGQVEIKIKVSYGYTF	TGTGCCTGGAATCCCAGGGGACAGGTCGAAATCAAGATTAAAGTAAGCTATGGCTACACCTTC
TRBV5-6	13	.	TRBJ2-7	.	CASSPYYRAEQYF	TGTGCCAGCAGCCCGTACTACAGGGCCGAGCAGTACTTC
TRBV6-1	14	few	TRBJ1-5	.	CASSVGEENQPQHF	TGTGCCAGCAGTGTGGGAGAGGAGAATCAGCCCCAGCATTTT
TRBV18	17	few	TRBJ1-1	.	CASFDPIHDDGYKRAFF	TGTGCCAGCTTTGACCCAATCCACGACGACGGTTACAAGCGAGCTTTCTTT
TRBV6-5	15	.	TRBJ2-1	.	CASSYAGQPYNEQFF	TGTGCCAGCAGTTACGCGGGACAGCCTTACAATGAGCAGTTCTTC
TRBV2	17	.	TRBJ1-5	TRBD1	CASSHGQAKESNQPQHF	TGTGCCAGCAGTCACGGACAGGCGAAGGAGAGCAATCAGCCCCAGCATTTT
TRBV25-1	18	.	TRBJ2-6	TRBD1	CASADWDRGLSGANVLTF	TGTGCCAGCGCTGACTGGGACAGGGGGCTAAGTGGGGCCAACGTCCTGACTTTC
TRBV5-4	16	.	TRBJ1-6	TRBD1	CASSQGTGDINSPLHF	TGTGCCAGCAGCCAAGGGACAGGGGACATCAATTCACCCCTCCACTTT
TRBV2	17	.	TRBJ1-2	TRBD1	CASRRDRGPLANYGYTF	TGTGCCAGCAGGAGGGACAGGGGACCCCTAGCTAACTATGGCTACACCTTC
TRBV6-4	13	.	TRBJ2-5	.	CASSDLQGGTQYF	TGTGCCAGCAGTGACCTCCAGGGCGGGACCCAGTACTTC
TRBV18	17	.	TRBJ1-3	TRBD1	CASSLLQGARDGNTIYF	TGTGCCAGCTCACTGCTACAGGGGGCTCGCGACGGAAACACCATATATTTT
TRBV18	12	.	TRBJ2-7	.	CASSQGAYEQYF	TGTGCCAGCTCACAGGGAGCCTACGAGCAGTACTTC
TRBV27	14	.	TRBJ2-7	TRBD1	CASSSWDRVGEQYF	TGTGCCAGCAGTTCCTGGGACAGGGTAGGCGAGCAGTACTTC
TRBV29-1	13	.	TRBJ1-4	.	CSGRGHGGEKLFF	TGCAGCGGGCGAGGACATGGGGGGGAAAAACTGTTTTTT
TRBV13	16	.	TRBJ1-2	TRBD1	CASSLSRQGTNYGYTF	TGTGCCAGCAGTCTCTCCCGACAGGGGACTAACTATGGCTACACCTTC
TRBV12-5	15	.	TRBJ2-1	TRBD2	CASGFFNLGGIEQFF	TGTGCTAGTGGTTTCTTCAATCTGGGGGGGATTGAGCAGTTCTTC
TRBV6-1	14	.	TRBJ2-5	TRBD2	CASRGLAGGETQYF	TGTGCCAGCAGAGGACTAGCGGGGGGAGAGACCCAGTACTTC
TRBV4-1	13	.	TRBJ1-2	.	CASSLATESGYTF	TGCGCCAGCAGCCTTGCGACAGAGAGCGGCTACACCTTC
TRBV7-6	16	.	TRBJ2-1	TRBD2	CASSPGGGLAYNEQFF	TGTGCCAGCAGCCCGGGGGGGGGACTAGCTTACAATGAGCAGTTCTTC
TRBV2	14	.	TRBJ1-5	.	CASSVQAATQPQHF	TGTGCCAGCAGTGTACAGGCCGCCACTCAGCCCCAGCATTTT
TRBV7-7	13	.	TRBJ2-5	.	CASSPQGQETQYF	TGTGCTAGCAGCCCTCAGGGGCAAGAGACCCAGTACTTC
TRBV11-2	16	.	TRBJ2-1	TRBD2	CASSLEAGVPYNEQFF	TGTGCCAGCAGCTTAGAGGCGGGGGTACCCTACAATGAGCAGTTCTTC
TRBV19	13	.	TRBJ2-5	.	CAIGAGLGREQYF	TGTGCCATAGGAGCGGGCCTCGGTCGGGAGCAGTACTTC
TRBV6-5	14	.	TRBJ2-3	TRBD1	CASSYQGGTDTQYF	TGTGCCAGCAGTTATCAGGGGGGCACAGATACGCAGTATTTT
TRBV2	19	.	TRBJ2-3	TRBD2	CASREGASGGALNTDTQYF	TGTGCCAGCAGGGAAGGGGCTAGCGGGGGGGCCTTAAACACAGATACGCAGTATTTT
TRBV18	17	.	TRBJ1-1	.	CASSPPNLSNPPHEAFF	TGTGCCAGCTCACCACCTAACCTATCGAACCCACCTCATGAAGCTTTCTTT
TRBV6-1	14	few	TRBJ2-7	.	CASSEARVRGEQYF	TGTGCCAGCAGTGAAGCAAGGGTAAGAGGGGAGCAGTACTTC
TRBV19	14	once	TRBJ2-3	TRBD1	CASSQDRGADTQYF	TGTGCCAGTAGTCAGGACAGGGGTGCCGATACGCAGTATTTT